This TCR beta chain was captured by sequencing in a study of T cell repertoires in cytomegalovirus infection. Via MiXCR, TCRdb re-called the reads, giving one row per CDR3 protein. This sample yields fewer than 300,000 distinct CDR3 sequences, of which roughly 24% are seen a single time; over 11% belongs to the top ten. The V gene lost 6 bases and the J gene lost 2 bases, with 14 bases spanning the gap. This CDR3 region has 15 residues. The germline gives CDR1 MNHEY, CDR2 SVGEGT. This clonotype was seen a single time. This TCR was recovered from a human donor in good health (CMV status not recorded). Some clones in this sample may be carry-over from other donors' samples. The material sequenced was PBMCs. This chain links TRBV6-2 or TRBV6-3 with TRBJ1-5, with no clear D. The CDR3 reads CASRNRAIRNQPQHF. The CDR3 DNA reads TGTGCCAGCAGGAATAGGGCGATTCGCAATCAGCCCCAGCATTTT.